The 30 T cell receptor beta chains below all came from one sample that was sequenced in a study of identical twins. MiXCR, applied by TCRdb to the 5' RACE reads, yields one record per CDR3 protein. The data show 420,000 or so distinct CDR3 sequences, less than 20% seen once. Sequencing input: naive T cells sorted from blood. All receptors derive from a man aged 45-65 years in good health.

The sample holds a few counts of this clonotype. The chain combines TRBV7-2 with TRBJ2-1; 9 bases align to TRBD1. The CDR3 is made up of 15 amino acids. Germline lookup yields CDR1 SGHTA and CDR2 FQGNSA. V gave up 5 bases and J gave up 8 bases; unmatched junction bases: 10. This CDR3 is CASSMGQGVRYEQFF. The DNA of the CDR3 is TGTGCCAGCAGCATGGGACAGGGAGTACGGTATGAGCAGTTCTTC.

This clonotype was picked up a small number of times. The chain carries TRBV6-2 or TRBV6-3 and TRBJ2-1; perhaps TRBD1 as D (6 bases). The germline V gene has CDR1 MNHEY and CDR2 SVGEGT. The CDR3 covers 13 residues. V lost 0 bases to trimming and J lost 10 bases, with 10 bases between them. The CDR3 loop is CASSYSLTGEQFF. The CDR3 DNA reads TGTGCCAGCAGTTACTCACTGACAGGAGAGCAGTTCTTC.

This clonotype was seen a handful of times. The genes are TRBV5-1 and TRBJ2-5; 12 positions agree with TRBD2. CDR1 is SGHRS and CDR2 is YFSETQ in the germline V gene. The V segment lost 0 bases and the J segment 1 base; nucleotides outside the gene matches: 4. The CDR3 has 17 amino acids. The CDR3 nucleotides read TGCGCCAGCAGCTTGGTTTGGACTAGCGGGGCCCAAGAGACCCAGTACTTC. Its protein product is CASSLVWTSGAQETQYF.

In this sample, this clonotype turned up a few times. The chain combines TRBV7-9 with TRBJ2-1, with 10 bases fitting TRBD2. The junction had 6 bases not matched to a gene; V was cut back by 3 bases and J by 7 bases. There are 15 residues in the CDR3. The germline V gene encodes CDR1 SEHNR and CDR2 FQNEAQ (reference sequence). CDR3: CASSFEAGGGNEQFF. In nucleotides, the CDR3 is TGTGCCAGCAGCTTTGAAGCGGGAGGGGGGAATGAGCAGTTCTTC.

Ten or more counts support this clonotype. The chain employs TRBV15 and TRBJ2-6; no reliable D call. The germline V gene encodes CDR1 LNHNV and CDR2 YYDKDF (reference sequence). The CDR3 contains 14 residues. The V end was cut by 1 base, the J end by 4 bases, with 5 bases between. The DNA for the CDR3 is TGTGCCACCAGCAGAGGATCGGGGGCCAACGTCCTGACTTTC. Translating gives CATSRGSGANVLTF.

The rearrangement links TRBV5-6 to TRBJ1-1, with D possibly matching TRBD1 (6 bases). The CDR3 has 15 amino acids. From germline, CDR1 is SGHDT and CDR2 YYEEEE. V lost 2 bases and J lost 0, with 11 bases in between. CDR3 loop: CASSFQGNMNTEAFF. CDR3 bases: TGTGCCAGCAGCTTCCAGGGGAACATGAACACTGAAGCTTTCTTT.

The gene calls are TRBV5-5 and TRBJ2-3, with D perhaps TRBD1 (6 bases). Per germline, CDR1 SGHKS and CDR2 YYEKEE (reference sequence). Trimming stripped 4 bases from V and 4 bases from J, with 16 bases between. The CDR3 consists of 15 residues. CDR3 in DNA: TGTGCCAGCAGCGCCGACACAGGGAAGGCAGATACGCAGTATTTT. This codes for CASSADTGKADTQYF.

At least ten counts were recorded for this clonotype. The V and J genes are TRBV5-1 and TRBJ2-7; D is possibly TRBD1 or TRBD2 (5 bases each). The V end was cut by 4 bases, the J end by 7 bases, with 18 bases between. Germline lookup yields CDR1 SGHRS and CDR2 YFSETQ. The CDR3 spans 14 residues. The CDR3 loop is CASSTGTLRREQYF. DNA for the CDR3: TGCGCCAGCAGCACCGGGACCCTAAGGCGAGAGCAGTACTTC.

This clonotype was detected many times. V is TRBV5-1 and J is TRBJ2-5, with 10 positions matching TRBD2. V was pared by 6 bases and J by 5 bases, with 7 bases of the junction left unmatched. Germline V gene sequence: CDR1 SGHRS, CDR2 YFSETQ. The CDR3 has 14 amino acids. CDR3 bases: TGCGCCAGCAATCTAGCGGGAGTGGGCGAGACCCAGTACTTC. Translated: CASNLAGVGETQYF.

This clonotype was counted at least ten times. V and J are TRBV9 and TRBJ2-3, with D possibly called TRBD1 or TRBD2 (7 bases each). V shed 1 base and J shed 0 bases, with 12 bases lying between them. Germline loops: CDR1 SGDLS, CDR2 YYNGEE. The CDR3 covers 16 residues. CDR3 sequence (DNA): TGTGCCAGCAGCGTACAGGGGGGGACTAGCACAGATACGCAGTATTTT. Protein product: CASSVQGGTSTDTQYF.

The CDR3 DNA sequence: TGCAGTGCTATATCCCCGGCTAGCAGGGAGACCCAGTACTTC. It translates to CSAISPASRETQYF. The V call is TRBV20-1, the J call TRBJ2-5; TRBD2 is a possible D gene (5 bases). V was trimmed by 4 bases and J by 5 bases, leaving 17 bases between them. CDR3 length: 14 amino acids. Germline CDR1 reads DFQATT; CDR2 reads SNEGSKA (reference sequence).

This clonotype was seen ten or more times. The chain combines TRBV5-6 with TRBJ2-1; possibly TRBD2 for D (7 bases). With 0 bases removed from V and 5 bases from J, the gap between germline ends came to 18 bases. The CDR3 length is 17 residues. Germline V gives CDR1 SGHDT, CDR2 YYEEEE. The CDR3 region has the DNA TGTGCCAGCAGCTTGGCCGTGGGGGCGGGAGAGGACAATGAGCAGTTCTTC. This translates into CASSLAVGAGEDNEQFF.

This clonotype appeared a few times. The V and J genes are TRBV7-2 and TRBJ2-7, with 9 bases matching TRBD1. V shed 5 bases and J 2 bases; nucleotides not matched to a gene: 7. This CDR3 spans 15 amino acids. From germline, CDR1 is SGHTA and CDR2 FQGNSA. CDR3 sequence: CASSPQGTGPYEQYF. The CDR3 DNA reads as TGTGCCAGCAGCCCACAGGGGACAGGGCCCTACGAGCAGTACTTC.

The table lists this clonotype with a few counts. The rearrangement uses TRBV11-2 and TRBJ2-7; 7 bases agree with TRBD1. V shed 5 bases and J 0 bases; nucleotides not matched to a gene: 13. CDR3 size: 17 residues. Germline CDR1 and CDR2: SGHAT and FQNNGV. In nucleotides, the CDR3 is TGTGCCAGCAGCAATCGACAGGGCCGCTTCCCCTCCTACGAGCAGTACTTC. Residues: CASSNRQGRFPSYEQYF.

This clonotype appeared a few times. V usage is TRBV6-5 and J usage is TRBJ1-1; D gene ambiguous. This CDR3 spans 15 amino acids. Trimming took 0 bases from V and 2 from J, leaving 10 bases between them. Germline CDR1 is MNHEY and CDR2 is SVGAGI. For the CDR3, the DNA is TGTGCCAGCAGTTACTCGAAAGCAACCAACACTGAAGCTTTCTTT. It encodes CASSYSKATNTEAFF.

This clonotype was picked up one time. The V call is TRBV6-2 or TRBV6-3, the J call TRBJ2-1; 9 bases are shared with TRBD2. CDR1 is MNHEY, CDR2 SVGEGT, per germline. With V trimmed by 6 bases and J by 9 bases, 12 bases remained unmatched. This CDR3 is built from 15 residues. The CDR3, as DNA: TGTGCCAGCAGCGCGGGGGGGGTTGGGTTCGGTGAGCAGTTCTTC. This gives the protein CASSAGGVGFGEQFF.

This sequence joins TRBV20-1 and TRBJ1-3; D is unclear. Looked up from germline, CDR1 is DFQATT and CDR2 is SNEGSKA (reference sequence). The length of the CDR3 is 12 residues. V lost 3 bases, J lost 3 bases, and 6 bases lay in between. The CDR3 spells CSASFRGNTIYF. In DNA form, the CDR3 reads TGCAGTGCTAGTTTTCGTGGAAACACCATATATTTT.

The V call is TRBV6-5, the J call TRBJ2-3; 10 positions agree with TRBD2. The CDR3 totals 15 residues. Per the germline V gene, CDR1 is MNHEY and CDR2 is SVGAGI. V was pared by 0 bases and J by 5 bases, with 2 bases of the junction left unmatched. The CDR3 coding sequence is TGTGCCAGCAGTTACTCTAGCGGGGGGCGAGATACGCAGTATTTT. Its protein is CASSYSSGGRDTQYF.

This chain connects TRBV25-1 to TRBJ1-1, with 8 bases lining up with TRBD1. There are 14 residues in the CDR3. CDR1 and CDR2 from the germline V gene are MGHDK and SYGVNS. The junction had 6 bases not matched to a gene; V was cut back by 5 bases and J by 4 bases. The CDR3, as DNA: TGTGCCAGCAGTTTCCGACAGGGGACCACTGAAGCTTTCTTT. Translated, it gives CASSFRQGTTEAFF. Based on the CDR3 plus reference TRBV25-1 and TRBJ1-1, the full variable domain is EADIYQTPRYLVIGTGKKITLECSQTMGHDKMYWYQQDPGMELHLIHYSYGVNSTEKGDLSSESTVSRIRTEHFPLTLESARPSHTSQYLCASSFRQGTTEAFFGQGTRLTVV.

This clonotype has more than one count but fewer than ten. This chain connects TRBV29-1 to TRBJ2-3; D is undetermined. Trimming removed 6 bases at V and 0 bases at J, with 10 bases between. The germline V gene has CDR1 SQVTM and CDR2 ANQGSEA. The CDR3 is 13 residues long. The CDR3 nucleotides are TGCAGCGTGTCAGCAGTTAGCACAGATACGCAGTATTTT. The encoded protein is CSVSAVSTDTQYF.

The CDR3 nucleotides read TGTGCCAGCAGTTTTCGGACAGGGGGCGGCTGGGAGACCCAGTACTTC. Translated: CASSFRTGGGWETQYF. The chain couples TRBV6-5 to TRBJ2-5, with 11 bases fitting TRBD1. Germline V gene data show CDR1 as MNHEY and CDR2 as SVGAGI. V was clipped by 4 bases and J by 5 bases; unmatched bases: 9. The CDR3 is 16 amino acids.

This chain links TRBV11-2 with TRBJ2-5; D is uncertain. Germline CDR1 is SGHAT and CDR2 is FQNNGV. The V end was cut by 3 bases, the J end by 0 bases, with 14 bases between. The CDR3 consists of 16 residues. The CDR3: CASSFELTWHQETQYF. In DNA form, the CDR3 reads TGTGCCAGCAGCTTCGAGTTAACGTGGCACCAAGAGACCCAGTACTTC.

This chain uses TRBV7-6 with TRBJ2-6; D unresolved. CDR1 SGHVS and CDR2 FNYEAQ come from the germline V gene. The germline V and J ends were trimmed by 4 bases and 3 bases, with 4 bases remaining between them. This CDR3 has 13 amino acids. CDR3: CASSSGGANVLTF. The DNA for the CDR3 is TGTGCCAGCAGCTCCGGTGGGGCCAACGTCCTGACTTTC.

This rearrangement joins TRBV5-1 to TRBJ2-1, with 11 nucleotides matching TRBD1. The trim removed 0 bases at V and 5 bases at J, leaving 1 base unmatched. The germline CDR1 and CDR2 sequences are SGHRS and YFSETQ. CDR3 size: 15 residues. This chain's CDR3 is CASSLADRGHNEQFF. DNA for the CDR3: TGCGCCAGCAGCTTGGCGGACAGGGGGCACAATGAGCAGTTCTTC.

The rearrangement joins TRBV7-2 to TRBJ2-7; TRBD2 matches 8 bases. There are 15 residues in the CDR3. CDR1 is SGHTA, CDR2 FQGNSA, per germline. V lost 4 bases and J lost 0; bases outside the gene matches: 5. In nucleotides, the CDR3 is TGTGCCAGCAGCTACATAGCGGGACTCTCCTACGAGCAGTACTTC. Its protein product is CASSYIAGLSYEQYF.

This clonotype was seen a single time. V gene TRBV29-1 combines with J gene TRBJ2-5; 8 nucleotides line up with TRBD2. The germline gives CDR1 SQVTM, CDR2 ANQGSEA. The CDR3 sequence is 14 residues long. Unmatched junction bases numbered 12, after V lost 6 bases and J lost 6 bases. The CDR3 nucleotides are TGCAGCGTCCAATTACGCGGGGGGAAACAGACCCAGTACTTC. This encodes CSVQLRGGKQTQYF.

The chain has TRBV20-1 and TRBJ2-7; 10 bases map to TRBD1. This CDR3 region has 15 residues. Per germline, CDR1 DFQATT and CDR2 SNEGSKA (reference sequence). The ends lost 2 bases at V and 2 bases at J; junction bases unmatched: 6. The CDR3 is CSARTGTGVAYEQYF. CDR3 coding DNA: TGCAGTGCTAGAACCGGGACAGGGGTAGCCTACGAGCAGTACTTC.

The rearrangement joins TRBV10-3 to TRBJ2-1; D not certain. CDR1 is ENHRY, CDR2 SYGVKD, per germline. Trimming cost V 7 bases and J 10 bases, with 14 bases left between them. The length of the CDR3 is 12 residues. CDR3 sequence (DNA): TGTGCCATCAAACGACACGTTGGGGAGCAGTTCTTC. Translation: CAIKRHVGEQFF.

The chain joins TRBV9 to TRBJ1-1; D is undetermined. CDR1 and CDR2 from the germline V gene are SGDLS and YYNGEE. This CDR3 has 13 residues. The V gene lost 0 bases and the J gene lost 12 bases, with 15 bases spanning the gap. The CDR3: CASSVVGQVSPFF. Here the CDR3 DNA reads TGTGCCAGCAGCGTAGTTGGGCAAGTCTCACCTTTCTTT.

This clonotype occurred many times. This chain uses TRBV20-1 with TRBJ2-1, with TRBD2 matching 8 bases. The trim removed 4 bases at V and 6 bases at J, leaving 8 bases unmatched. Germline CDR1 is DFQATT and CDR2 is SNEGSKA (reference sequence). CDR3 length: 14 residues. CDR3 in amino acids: CSATPGLGGNEQFF. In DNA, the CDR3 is TGCAGTGCTACTCCGGGACTAGGGGGCAATGAGCAGTTCTTC.